The present TCR beta chain was sequenced within a study of T cell responses to AZD1222 COVID-19 vaccine. Some second doses came at about 4 weeks and others at about 12 weeks; these were pooled. As to this clone: Its specificity is unknown.

The repertoire was sequenced with immunoSEQ multiplex PCR; TCRdb's copy has only in-frame clones and lacks some. The table includes over 60,000 clones, over 70% detected once. This CDR3 has 15 residues. CDR1 is MNHEY and CDR2 is SMNVEV in the germline V gene (reference sequence). With 7 bases clipped from V and 1 base from J, the junction kept 6 bases outside the gene matches. General study points: Following two doses of AZD1222, Spike-specific TCR breadth and depth rose. Clonal diversity may have been underestimated, and the donors were mostly white British, with more females than males.

The sample in question was peripheral blood, obtained 28 days after the second AZD1222 dose. This rearrangement joins TRBV27 to TRBJ2-1; 8 bases fit TRBD1. The sequence was obtained from an adult who received the AZD1222 COVID-19 vaccine. The CDR3: CASTPTGGSYNEQFF. The CDR3 DNA reads TGTGCCAGCACCCCTACAGGGGGGTCCTACAATGAGCAGTTCTTC.